This is a list of T cell receptor beta chains from one sample in a study of T cell repertoires in cytomegalovirus infection. No antigen has been assigned to these receptors. TCRdb re-derived calls from the reads in MiXCR, one entry per CDR3 protein. The data show 650,000 to 850,000 distinct CDR3 sequences, 25% to 35% seen once. This specimen consisted of cultured CD8+ T cells from PBMCs, obtained from culture after CMV antigen stimulation. These receptors originate from a human donor in good health (CMV status not recorded). Some clones in this sample may be carry-over from other donors' samples. CDR3s include the opening cysteine and the closing phenylalanine or tryptophan. Fields, in order: J gene, D gene, V gene, clone size, CDR3 length, CDR3 DNA, CDR3 protein. The D gene is left open where the match is weak. Size is omitted from some rows. Given values are once, few, many or a class for expanded clones.

J: TRBJ2-4
D: .
V: TRBV7-9
size: .
length: 14
DNA: TGTGCCAGCAGCCCCAGTGTACACCAAAACATTCAGTACTTC
CDR3: CASSPSVHQNIQYF

J: TRBJ1-3
D: TRBD1
V: TRBV9
size: .
length: 15
DNA: TGTGCCAGCAGCGTAGAGACAGGGGTTGGAAACACCATATATTTT
CDR3: CASSVETGVGNTIYF

J: TRBJ2-1
D: .
V: TRBV6-2/TRBV6-3
size: few
length: 16
DNA: TGTGCCAGCAGTTATAGACCTATTAGCGCTAACAATGAGCAGTTCTTC
CDR3: CASSYRPISANNEQFF

J: TRBJ2-2
D: .
V: TRBV10-2
size: many
length: 14
DNA: TGCGCCAGCAGTGACGGATTGGTGACCGGGGAGCTGTTTTTT
CDR3: CASSDGLVTGELFF

J: TRBJ1-2
D: .
V: TRBV27
size: few
length: 16
DNA: TGTGCCAGCAGTTTAGCTCAGGCAGGCCGGCACTATGGCTACACCTTC
CDR3: CASSLAQAGRHYGYTF

J: TRBJ2-1
D: TRBD2
V: TRBV7-2
size: .
length: 19
DNA: TGTGCCAGCAGCGCACCCTTGGGGATTACTAGCGGGGGGGCCAATGAGCAGTTCTTC
CDR3: CASSAPLGITSGGANEQFF

J: TRBJ2-1
D: TRBD1
V: TRBV5-4
size: few
length: 15
DNA: TGTGCCAGCAGCCAAACCGGGACAGGGCACAATGAGCAGTTCTTC
CDR3: CASSQTGTGHNEQFF

J: TRBJ2-4
D: TRBD2
V: TRBV19
size: few
length: 11
DNA: TGTGCCAGTGGGAGGGTTGGCATTCAGTACTTC
CDR3: CASGRVGIQYF

J: TRBJ2-5
D: .
V: TRBV7-9
size: .
length: 12
DNA: TGTGCCAGCGGCGCGTTCCAAGAGACCCAGTACTTC
CDR3: CASGAFQETQYF

J: TRBJ2-2
D: TRBD2
V: TRBV7-2
size: few
length: 15
DNA: TGTGCCAGCAGCTATAGGACTAGGAACACCGGGGAGCTGTTTTTT
CDR3: CASSYRTRNTGELFF

J: TRBJ2-5
D: .
V: TRBV7-4
size: .
length: 14
DNA: TGTGCCAGCAGCTCAACGTCTGGGTGGGAGACCCAGTACTTC
CDR3: CASSSTSGWETQYF

J: TRBJ2-7
D: .
V: TRBV7-2
size: many
length: 10
DNA: TGTGCCAGCAGCGGGGGGGAGCAGTACTTC
CDR3: CASSGGEQYF

J: TRBJ1-2
D: .
V: TRBV6-5
size: few
length: 15
DNA: TGTGCCAGCAGTTTCACCCAGACCTCGGAGGATGGCTACACCTTC
CDR3: CASSFTQTSEDGYTF

J: TRBJ1-1
D: .
V: TRBV7-9
size: few
length: 11
DNA: TGTGCCAGCAGCTTAGAATCTGAAGCTTTCTTT
CDR3: CASSLESEAFF

J: TRBJ2-4
D: .
V: TRBV7-9
size: .
length: 16
DNA: TGTGCCAGCAGCTCCTCTCAAGGGTGGGTGGAAAACATTCAGTACTTC
CDR3: CASSSSQGWVENIQYF

J: TRBJ1-1
D: .
V: TRBV6-6
size: many
length: 15
DNA: TGTGCCAGCAGTTACCCCAGGGTGACGAACACTGAAGCTTTCTTT
CDR3: CASSYPRVTNTEAFF

J: TRBJ2-6
D: .
V: TRBV19
size: few
length: 13
DNA: TGTGCCAGTAGTATGGGGACCCCCAGTATCCTGACTTTC
CDR3: CASSMGTPSILTF

J: TRBJ2-2
D: .
V: TRBV4-3
size: few
length: 16
DNA: TGCGCCAGCAGCCAAGATGGGGGGGCCGACACCGGGGAGCTGTTTTTT
CDR3: CASSQDGGADTGELFF

J: TRBJ2-5
D: TRBD2
V: TRBV3-1
size: few
length: 18
DNA: TGTGCCAGCAGCCAAGCCGCTAGCGGGGGCCTGTACCAAGAGACCCAGTACTTC
CDR3: CASSQAASGGLYQETQYF

J: TRBJ2-2
D: .
V: TRBV5-1
size: few
length: 14
DNA: TGCGCCAGCAGGGTTCAGACGAACACCGGGGAGCTGTTTTTT
CDR3: CASRVQTNTGELFF

J: TRBJ1-3
D: TRBD1
V: TRBV12-3/TRBV12-4
size: few
length: 13
DNA: TGTGCCTTCTACAGGGGACCTGGAAACACCATATATTTT
CDR3: CAFYRGPGNTIYF

J: TRBJ2-3
D: .
V: TRBV4-1
size: .
length: 17
DNA: TGTGCCAGCAGCCAAGATCTTTCCTCGGCTAGCACAGATACGCAGTATTTT
CDR3: CASSQDLSSASTDTQYF

J: TRBJ2-5
D: .
V: TRBV7-8
size: many
length: 12
DNA: TGTGCCAGCAGCTCCCTTCTTGAGACCCAGTACTTC
CDR3: CASSSLLETQYF

J: TRBJ2-7
D: TRBD1
V: TRBV12-3/TRBV12-4
size: .
length: 15
DNA: TGTGCCAGCAGTTTCAGGGACAGTCTAAACTACGAGCAGTACTTC
CDR3: CASSFRDSLNYEQYF

J: TRBJ1-6
D: .
V: TRBV3-1
size: .
length: 17
DNA: TGTGCCAGCAGCCAAGATATAGGGGGGGCTGGGGATTCACCCCTCCACTTT
CDR3: CASSQDIGGAGDSPLHF

J: TRBJ2-7
D: TRBD1
V: TRBV10-3
size: few
length: 15
DNA: TGTGCCATCAGTGTGGGGGGACAGGAGTCCTACGAGCAGTACTTC
CDR3: CAISVGGQESYEQYF

J: TRBJ1-1
D: TRBD1
V: TRBV7-6
size: .
length: 13
DNA: TGTGCCAGCAACCATTTGGGAGAGGGGGCAGCTTTCTTT
CDR3: CASNHLGEGAAFF

J: TRBJ2-1
D: TRBD2
V: TRBV4-1
size: many
length: 13
DNA: TGCGCCAGCAGTCCGGGACTAGCGGGAGAGCAGTTCTTC
CDR3: CASSPGLAGEQFF

J: TRBJ1-1
D: .
V: TRBV4-1
size: few
length: 14
DNA: TGCGCCAGCAGCCAAGAACGGGTGAACTACGAAGCTTTCTTT
CDR3: CASSQERVNYEAFF

J: TRBJ2-3
D: TRBD1
V: TRBV11-3
size: .
length: 16
DNA: TGTGCCAGCAGCTCGCCGACAGGGGGAAGTACAGATACGCAGTATTTT
CDR3: CASSSPTGGSTDTQYF

J: TRBJ1-2
D: .
V: TRBV6-5
size: .
length: 15
DNA: TGTGCCAGCAGTGACCGGACAGAATTTAACTATGGCTACACCTTC
CDR3: CASSDRTEFNYGYTF

J: TRBJ1-5
D: .
V: TRBV7-8
size: many
length: 15
DNA: TGTGCCAGCAGCTCCCCGGGGGGAGGGAGACAGCCCCAGCATTTT
CDR3: CASSSPGGGRQPQHF

J: TRBJ1-1
D: .
V: TRBV2
size: .
length: 14
DNA: TGTGCCAGCAGTGTTTACCAGGTGAACACTGAAGCTTTCTTT
CDR3: CASSVYQVNTEAFF

J: TRBJ2-3
D: .
V: TRBV7-9
size: few
length: 15
DNA: TGTGCCAGCAGCTTAGTGTTCACGAGCACAGATACGCAGTATTTT
CDR3: CASSLVFTSTDTQYF

J: TRBJ2-1
D: TRBD1
V: TRBV4-3
size: few
length: 15
DNA: TGCGCCAGCAGCCAAGATAGGGACAGCAGGAATGAGCAGTTCTTC
CDR3: CASSQDRDSRNEQFF

J: TRBJ1-2
D: .
V: TRBV5-6
size: once
length: 15
DNA: TGTGCCAGCAGCTCCGAGGCAGGAGGAATCTATGGCTACACCTTC
CDR3: CASSSEAGGIYGYTF

J: TRBJ2-1
D: .
V: TRBV5-1
size: .
length: 16
DNA: TGCGCCAGCAGCTTGGCGGCGACAGGAGGCCGCGATGAGCAGTTCTTC
CDR3: CASSLAATGGRDEQFF

J: TRBJ1-1
D: .
V: TRBV7-1
size: .
length: 14
DNA: TGTGCCAGCAGCGACACCGCGGCCCCAAGTGAAGCTTTCTTT
CDR3: CASSDTAAPSEAFF

J: TRBJ2-3
D: TRBD2
V: TRBV7-6
size: .
length: 15
DNA: TGTGCCAGCAGCGCGGCGGGGGGTTTTGGGGATACGCAGTATTTT
CDR3: CASSAAGGFGDTQYF

J: TRBJ1-1
D: .
V: TRBV9
size: .
length: 15
DNA: TGTGCCAGCAGCGTAACGGGTCAGCCGAACACTGAAGCTTTCTTT
CDR3: CASSVTGQPNTEAFF

J: TRBJ1-2
D: TRBD1
V: TRBV7-6
size: many
length: 15
DNA: TGTGCCAGCAGCTCAAATCCGGGACAGGGGGCTGGCTACACCTTC
CDR3: CASSSNPGQGAGYTF

J: TRBJ1-4
D: TRBD1
V: TRBV20-1
size: .
length: 13
DNA: TGCAGTGCGGACAGGGGGGAGGAGGAAAAACTGTTTTTT
CDR3: CSADRGEEEKLFF

J: TRBJ1-1
D: .
V: TRBV7-2
size: .
length: 16
DNA: TGTGCCAGCAGCTTATTTTTACGGGCAGGGAACACTGAAGCTTTCTTT
CDR3: CASSLFLRAGNTEAFF

J: TRBJ2-7
D: TRBD1
V: TRBV6-5
size: .
length: 12
DNA: TGTGCCAGCAGCTGGGGACAGACCGAGCAGTACTTC
CDR3: CASSWGQTEQYF

J: TRBJ2-3
D: .
V: TRBV12-3/TRBV12-4
size: few
length: 12
DNA: TGTGCCAGCAGCCACAGGGTGGATACGCAGTATTTT
CDR3: CASSHRVDTQYF